One and the same sample provided the 27 T cell receptor beta chains below, sequenced in a study of blood T cell repertoires in COVID-19. Profiled with immunoSEQ multiplex PCR; TCRdb holds only in-frame clones, not every one. The sample includes around 240,000 clones, around 83% seen only once; the top ten take around 7.2%. Sequencing input: peripheral blood. The receptor set was obtained from a woman aged 45-59 years with acute or convalescent COVID-19.

The gene calls are TRBV24-1 and TRBJ2-5; D not certain. The V gene lost 3 bases and the J gene lost 4 bases, with 14 bases spanning the gap. The CDR3 sequence is 15 residues long. Germline V CDR1 and CDR2: KGHDR, SFDVKD. The CDR3 protein is CATSDPRTDLETQYF. In nucleotides, the CDR3 is TGTGCCACCAGTGATCCACGAACAGATTTAGAGACCCAGTACTTC.

The chain links TRBV6-5 to TRBJ2-3; TRBD1 matches 7 bases. The CDR3 totals 15 residues. Trimming at V came to 6 bases and at J to 0 bases, leaving 6 bases not matched to a gene. Germline CDR1 and CDR2: MNHEY and SVGAGI. The CDR3 is CASSLGQDSTDTQYF. DNA for the CDR3: TGTGCCAGCAGCCTCGGACAGGATAGCACAGATACGCAGTATTTT.

The chain is built from TRBV6-5 and TRBJ2-5; 8 bases are a match to TRBD1. CDR1 MNHEY and CDR2 SVGAGI come from the germline V gene. This CDR3 comprises 12 residues. V trimming: 6 bases; J trimming: 5 bases; junction bases outside the gene matches: 2. Here the CDR3 reads CASRGDRETQYF. The CDR3 DNA reads as TGTGCCAGCAGAGGGGACAGGGAGACCCAGTACTTC.

This clone was recorded once. V is TRBV3-1 (or the pseudogene TRBV3-2) and J is TRBJ2-1; 7 nucleotides agree with TRBD2. After removal of 4 bases from V and 6 bases from J, the junction contained 9 bases not matched to a gene. Germline V gene data show CDR1 as LGHDT and CDR2 as YNNKEL (reference sequence). This CDR3 is 15 amino acids long. The CDR3 region has the DNA TGTGCCAGCAGCCCGCAGCCTCTAGCGGTCAATGAGCAGTTCTTC. Translation gives CASSPQPLAVNEQFF.

The chain recombines TRBV4-1 with TRBJ2-3, with TRBD2 matching over 7 bases. Trimming at V came to 4 bases and at J to 0 bases, leaving 7 bases not matched to a gene. Germline V gene data show CDR1 as MGHRA and CDR2 as YSYEKL. CDR3 length: 16 residues. DNA for the CDR3: TGCGCCAGCAGCCTTAAGAGCGGGGTTAGCACAGATACGCAGTATTTT. It codes for CASSLKSGVSTDTQYF.

The chain carries TRBV11-2 and TRBJ2-2; TRBD1 is a possible D gene (6 bases). The V end was cut by 6 bases, the J end by 4 bases, with 9 bases between. This CDR3 has 13 residues. Germline CDR1 and CDR2: SGHAT and FQNNGV. The CDR3: CASRTGFTGELFF. The CDR3 DNA reads TGTGCCAGCAGAACAGGGTTCACCGGGGAGCTGTTTTTT.

The rearrangement joins TRBV19 to TRBJ1-1; no definite D call. The CDR3 is 12 amino acids. V gave up 3 bases and J gave up 4 bases, with 6 bases separating them. The germline gives CDR1 LNHDA, CDR2 SQIVND (reference sequence). CDR3 region: CASSMFSTEAFF. The DNA for the CDR3 is TGTGCCAGTAGTATGTTCTCCACTGAAGCTTTCTTT.

The chain joins TRBV5-1 to TRBJ2-5; D gene uncertain. Germline V gene sequence: CDR1 SGHRS, CDR2 YFSETQ. V was clipped by 3 bases and J by 2 bases, with 14 bases between them. The length of the CDR3 is 15 residues. The CDR3: CASSSDSGFQETQYF. In DNA, the CDR3 is TGCGCCAGCAGCTCGGATTCCGGGTTTCAAGAGACCCAGTACTTC.

As to this clone: One junction end does not reproduce the germline sequence, and a read error may be involved. The chain employs TRBV7-7 and TRBJ2-1, with D maybe TRBD2 (6 bases). From germline, CDR1 is SSHAT and CDR2 FNYEAQ (reference sequence). The CDR3 totals 13 residues. The CDR3 bases are TGTGCTAGCAGCTTAGGATCCGGGGGTGAGCAGTTCTTC. This sequence encodes CASSLGSGGEQFF.

This clone was seen only once. The J gene is TRBJ1-5, the V gene TRBV25-1; weak D call: TRBD1 (6 bases). The V and J ends lost 2 bases and 5 bases respectively, with 13 bases between them. Germline loops: CDR1 MGHDK, CDR2 SYGVNS. The length of the CDR3 is 15 residues. CDR3: CASSERRDIDQPQHF. The CDR3 DNA sequence: TGTGCCAGCAGTGAACGCCGGGACATCGATCAGCCCCAGCATTTT.

This chain uses TRBV4-1 with TRBJ2-7, with 7 bases lining up with TRBD1. Looked up from germline, CDR1 is MGHRA and CDR2 is YSYEKL. V shed 3 bases and J 2 bases; nucleotides not matched to a gene: 10. The CDR3 consists of 16 residues. CDR3 nucleotide sequence: TGCGCCAGCAGCCAGACCGGGACAGCCTTTACCTACGAGCAGTACTTC. It encodes CASSQTGTAFTYEQYF.

In DNA form, the CDR3 reads TGTGCCAGCAGCTTCCGCGGGGGGCCAGCTTCGAGGGATGGCTACACCTTC. Translated, it gives CASSFRGGPASRDGYTF. The chain carries TRBV7-2 and TRBJ1-2; D is possibly TRBD1 (6 bases). The germline V and J ends were trimmed by 3 bases and 6 bases, with 23 bases remaining between them. CDR1 and CDR2 (germline): SGHTA, FQGNSA. The CDR3 length is 17 residues.

Only one count was recorded for this clone. The chain has TRBV7-2 and TRBJ2-1, with D possibly matching TRBD2 (7 bases). Trimming took off 5 bases at V and 3 bases at J, with 17 bases between the two ends. The CDR3 runs to 16 residues. Germline loops: CDR1 SGHTA, CDR2 FQGNSA. This chain's CDR3 is CASSLGGTTFYNEQFF. DNA of the CDR3: TGTGCCAGCAGCCTAGGGGGGACTACCTTCTACAATGAGCAGTTCTTC.

This chain links TRBV3-1 (or the pseudogene TRBV3-2) with TRBJ1-5; D is undetermined. Germline CDR1 LGHDT, CDR2 YNNKEL (reference sequence). V was shortened by 4 bases and J by 6 bases, with 7 bases between the two germline ends. This CDR3 comprises 12 residues. The CDR3 coding sequence is TGTGCCAGCAGCCTGGCGGGTCAGCCCCAGCATTTT. This translates into CASSLAGQPQHF.

The gene calls are TRBV7-2 and TRBJ2-1; 12 positions agree with TRBD1. This CDR3 comprises 14 residues. Trimming cost V 8 bases and J 9 bases; bases outside gene matches: 8. Germline V lookup: CDR1 SGHTA, CDR2 FQGNSA. CDR3 sequence: CASRPGQGAGEQFF. CDR3 sequence (DNA): TGTGCCAGCCGGCCGGGACAGGGGGCGGGTGAGCAGTTCTTC.

The rearrangement uses TRBV27 and TRBJ1-6; perhaps TRBD1 as D (5 bases). Germline assignment: CDR1 MNHEY and CDR2 SMNVEV (reference sequence). The CDR3 covers 16 residues. Between the trimmed V and J ends, which lost 3 bases and 9 bases, there was a span of 18 bases. The CDR3 region is CASSFPRVIPFSPLHF. The CDR3 DNA sequence: TGTGCCAGCAGTTTCCCCAGGGTGATCCCATTTTCACCCCTCCACTTT.

Turning to this clone: The same CDR3 arises from other DNA sequences in this sample as well. This rearrangement joins TRBV5-1 to TRBJ1-1; D is possibly TRBD1 (5 bases). Germline V gene data show CDR1 as SGHRS and CDR2 as YFSETQ. V was cut by 2 bases and J by 0 bases, with 8 bases left in between. This CDR3 has 14 amino acids. The CDR3 DNA reads as TGCGCCAGCAGCTTAAGGGGCATGAACACTGAAGCTTTCTTT. Translating gives CASSLRGMNTEAFF.

This chain joins TRBV7-2 and TRBJ1-1; 9 bases agree with TRBD1. V gave up 1 base and J gave up 5 bases; unmatched junction bases: 5. Germline V gives CDR1 SGHTA, CDR2 FQGNSA. This CDR3 is 15 amino acids long. The CDR3 region is CASSLGGDRETEAFF. The CDR3 nucleotides are TGTGCCAGCAGCTTAGGCGGGGACAGGGAGACTGAAGCTTTCTTT.

This clone was picked up a small number of times. The chain combines TRBV20-1 with TRBJ1-2; D is undetermined. This CDR3 is built from 13 residues. CDR1 and CDR2 (germline): DFQATT, SNEGSKA (reference sequence). V lost 3 bases to trimming and J lost 3 bases, with 11 bases between them. The CDR3 nucleotides are TGCAGTGCTAGTCTTTCGGGATACTATGGCTACACCTTC. Encoded protein: CSASLSGYYGYTF.

This chain joins TRBV7-2 and TRBJ2-1; D is possibly TRBD1 (5 bases). The germline CDR1 and CDR2 sequences are SGHTA and FQGNSA. CDR3 length equals 17 residues. Deletions cut 4 bases from V and 0 bases from J, with 16 bases between. The CDR3 coding sequence is TGTGCCAGCAGCTCGGAGTTGGGGCTCTACTCCTACAATGAGCAGTTCTTC. Protein product: CASSSELGLYSYNEQFF.

The chain couples TRBV27 to TRBJ1-4, with 10 bases aligning to TRBD1. The CDR3 length is 14 residues. Germline CDR1 and CDR2: MNHEY and SMNVEV (reference sequence). The J segment lost 7 bases and the V segment lost 8 bases, leaving 7 bases of the junction unmatched. The CDR3 DNA reads as TGTGCCAGCCGTTATGGGGACAGGGGTGAAAAACTGTTTTTT. Translation: CASRYGDRGEKLFF.

The chain joins TRBV6-5 to TRBJ1-3, with D perhaps matching TRBD1 (5 bases). Trimming left V 2 bases short and J 4 bases short, with 9 bases between. CDR1 and CDR2 from the germline V gene are MNHEY and SVGAGI. This CDR3 comprises 14 residues. CDR3 protein: CASSYRGFGNTIYF. The CDR3, as DNA: TGTGCCAGCAGTTACAGGGGTTTCGGAAACACCATATATTTT.

This clone was counted between two and nine times. This chain joins TRBV5-8 and TRBJ1-3; TRBD1 matches 7 bases. J lost 4 bases, V lost 5 bases, and 3 bases had no gene match. CDR1 is SGHTS and CDR2 is YDEGEE in the germline V gene. The CDR3 totals 13 residues. CDR3 loop: CASRRTGGNTIYF. The CDR3 bases are TGTGCCAGCAGACGGACAGGAGGAAACACCATATATTTT.

The genes are TRBV3-1 (or the pseudogene TRBV3-2) and TRBJ2-5; maybe TRBD1 (6 bases). CDR1 and CDR2 from the germline V gene are LGHDT and YNNKEL (reference sequence). Trimming stripped 0 bases from V and 5 bases from J, with 16 bases between. This CDR3 has 16 residues. DNA of the CDR3: TGTGCCAGCAGCCAAGATTGGGCAGGGGAGTACGAGACCCAGTACTTC. Translation: CASSQDWAGEYETQYF.

The count of this clone is one. The gene calls are TRBV28 and TRBJ1-1; 7 nucleotides match TRBD1. The V gene's germline CDR1 is MDHEN and CDR2 SYDVKM. V dropped 5 bases and J dropped 1; count of bases not matched to a gene: 7. This CDR3 is 15 amino acids long. The CDR3 DNA sequence: TGTGCCAGCAGTAAATCTGGACAGGCGAACACTGAAGCTTTCTTT. Translating gives CASSKSGQANTEAFF.

Remarks on this clone: Relative to the germline gene, one junction end is altered; a read error may explain this. The rearrangement uses TRBV2 and TRBJ1-2; a possible D gene is TRBD1 (5 bases). The CDR3 has 14 amino acids. CDR1 is SNHLY, CDR2 FYNNEI, per germline. CDR3 in amino acids: CASSELSRDYGYAF. The CDR3 bases are TGTGCCAGCAGTGAACTGTCCAGGGACTATGGCTACGCCTTC.

The chain recombines TRBV12-3 or TRBV12-4 with TRBJ2-2; D ambiguous. Trimming pared 11 bases from V and 6 bases from J, leaving 16 bases between. The CDR3 runs 13 residues. CDR3 residues: CASREALPGELFF. CDR3 DNA sequence: TGTGCCTCCAGAGAGGCTCTCCCCGGGGAGCTGTTTTTT.